This TCR beta chain was observed in a study of OX40 agonist ivuxolimab in advanced cancers. Whole-study findings and limits: At doses 0.1 to 3.0 mg/kg, CD4+ and CD8+ clones expanded.

A note on this clone: What it binds is unknown.

Libraries were prepared by immunoSEQ multiplex PCR; TCRdb keeps only in-frame clonotypes and omits some of them. The sample lists tens of thousands of clones, more than 85% occurring once. Sample: CD4+ or CD8+ T cells sorted from blood, taken in a trial of the OX40 agonist ivuxolimab. The receptor comes from an adult with an advanced solid tumor such as melanoma, head and neck, liver or kidney cancer.

The DNA of the CDR3 is TGCGCCAGCAGCTTGGACCGGGCTAGCGGACCTACCTACGAGCAGTACTTC. Amino acid sequence: CASSLDRASGPTYEQYF. The rearrangement links TRBV5-1 to TRBJ2-7, with 7 nucleotides matching TRBD2. CDR1 is SGHRS and CDR2 is YFSETQ in the germline V gene. The V gene end was trimmed by 0 bases and the J gene end by 2 bases; junction bases not matched to a gene: 11. The length of the CDR3 is 17 residues.